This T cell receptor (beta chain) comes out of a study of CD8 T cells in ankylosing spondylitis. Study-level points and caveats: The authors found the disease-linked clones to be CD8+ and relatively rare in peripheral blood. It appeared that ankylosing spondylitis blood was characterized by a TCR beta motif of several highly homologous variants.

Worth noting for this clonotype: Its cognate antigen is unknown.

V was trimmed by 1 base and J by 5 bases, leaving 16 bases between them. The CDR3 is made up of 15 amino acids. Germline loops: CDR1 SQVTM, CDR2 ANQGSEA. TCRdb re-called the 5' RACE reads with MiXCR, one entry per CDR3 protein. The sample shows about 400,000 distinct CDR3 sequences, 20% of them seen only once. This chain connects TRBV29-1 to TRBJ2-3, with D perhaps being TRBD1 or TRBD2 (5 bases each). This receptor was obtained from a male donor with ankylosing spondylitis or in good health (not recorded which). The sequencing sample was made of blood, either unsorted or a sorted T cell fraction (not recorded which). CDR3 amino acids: CSVEAFGREQDTQYF. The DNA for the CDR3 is TGCAGCGTTGAAGCCTTCGGCAGGGAGCAAGATACGCAGTATTTT.